The next 14 T cell receptor beta chains were all read from a single sample in a study of CD8+ T cells in alopecia areata. Following extraction, RNA underwent reverse transcription to cDNA, which served as the sequencing template. Clones were sequenced by immunoSEQ multiplex PCR, and TCRdb holds only the in-frame ones, with some missing. The sample has roughly 200,000 clones; 50% to 70% are singletons. The source was CD4+ T cells sorted from blood, collected at week 0. The receptors come from a human donor with alopecia areata.

The chain employs TRBV9 and TRBJ2-2, with 7 bases matching TRBD1. Germline V gives CDR1 SGDLS, CDR2 YYNGEE. With V trimmed by 1 base and J by 7 bases, 7 bases remained unmatched. This CDR3 has 15 amino acids. The CDR3 DNA follows: TGTGCCAGCAGCGTAAAAAACAGGGGTGTCGGGGAGCTGTTTTTT. Its protein product is CASSVKNRGVGELFF.

This clone was found a few times. The chain uses TRBV7-2 and TRBJ2-7; D not resolved. This CDR3 is 15 amino acids long. Germline loops: CDR1 SGHTA, CDR2 FQGNSA. V was trimmed by 4 bases and J by 1 base, leaving 14 bases between them. The CDR3 spells CASSSNMAESYEQYF. The CDR3 bases are TGTGCCAGCAGCTCAAACATGGCGGAATCCTACGAGCAGTACTTC.

The chain carries TRBV30 and TRBJ1-2; D remains ambiguous. Germline CDR1 GTSNPN, CDR2 SVGIG (reference sequence). The CDR3 loop spans 12 amino acids. Trimming cost V 2 bases and J 10 bases, with 14 bases left between them. The CDR3: CAWSLERMDYTF. CDR3 nucleotide sequence: TGTGCCTGGAGTTTGGAGAGGATGGACTACACCTTC. Full variable domain (remainder filled in from reference TRBV30 and TRBJ1-2): SQTIHQWPATLVQPVGSPLSLECTVEGTSNPNLYWYRQAAGRGLQLLFYSVGIGQISSEVPQNLSASRPQDRQFILSSKKLLLSDSGFYLCAWSLERMDYTFGSGTRLTVV.

This clone was seen a few times. This rearrangement joins TRBV29-1 to TRBJ2-7; D remains ambiguous. Germline V CDR1 and CDR2: SQVTM, ANQGSEA. The V end was cut by 1 base, the J end by 0 bases, with 4 bases between. This CDR3 is built from 12 residues. CDR3 sequence reads: CSVEVGSYEQYF. CDR3 DNA: TGCAGCGTTGAAGTAGGCTCCTACGAGCAGTACTTC.

This clone was seen many times. CDR3 DNA sequence: TGTGCCAGCAGTGAAGGGGCGGCCTCCTACAATGAGCAGTTCTTC. As protein: CASSEGAASYNEQFF. J is TRBJ2-1 and V is TRBV6-1; D remains unclear. This CDR3 has 15 amino acids. Trimming took 1 base from V and 0 from J, leaving 7 bases between them. Germline V gives CDR1 MNHNS, CDR2 SASEGT.

The chain is built from TRBV15 and TRBJ2-5; D is undetermined. The CDR3 runs to 15 residues. The germline V gene has CDR1 LNHNV and CDR2 YYDKDF (reference sequence). Trimming pared 0 bases from V and 2 bases from J, leaving 10 bases between. DNA of the CDR3: TGTGCCACCAGCAGAGATCCTGTGGGGCAAGAGACCCAGTACTTC. Translated: CATSRDPVGQETQYF.

CDR3 DNA: TGTGCCTGGCAATACAGGGATGTCGGGGAGCTGTTTTTT. Amino acid sequence: CAWQYRDVGELFF. V gene TRBV30 combines with J gene TRBJ2-2; D possibly corresponds to TRBD1 (6 bases). This CDR3 comprises 13 residues. Trimming stripped 5 bases from V and 7 bases from J, with 14 bases between. Looked up from germline, CDR1 is GTSNPN and CDR2 is SVGIG (reference sequence). Full variable domain (remainder filled in from reference TRBV30 and TRBJ2-2): SQTIHQWPATLVQPVGSPLSLECTVEGTSNPNLYWYRQAAGRGLQLLFYSVGIGQISSEVPQNLSASRPQDRQFILSSKKLLLSDSGFYLCAWQYRDVGELFFGEGSRLTVL.

This sequence joins TRBV7-2 and TRBJ2-4; D ambiguous. This CDR3 contains 12 residues. V was trimmed by 4 bases and J by 11 bases, leaving 12 bases between them. The germline gives CDR1 SGHTA, CDR2 FQGNSA. This chain's CDR3 is CASSSASGVQYF. The CDR3, as DNA: TGTGCCAGCAGCTCCGCTAGTGGTGTTCAGTACTTC.

The chain recombines TRBV5-1 with TRBJ2-7; 9 nucleotides align to TRBD1. The CDR3 contains 15 residues. Germline-derived CDR1 and CDR2 are SGHRS and YFSETQ. Trimming cost V 4 bases and J 6 bases; bases outside gene matches: 11. The CDR3 here is CASSPQGTGISEQYF. The CDR3 DNA reads as TGCGCCAGCAGCCCGCAAGGGACAGGGATCTCCGAGCAGTACTTC.

V gene TRBV19 combines with J gene TRBJ1-1, with D maybe TRBD1 (5 bases). V dropped 4 bases and J dropped 3 bases, with 12 bases sitting between them. The V gene's germline CDR1 is LNHDA and CDR2 SQIVND (reference sequence). The CDR3 contains 14 residues. CDR3 sequence reads: CASSSGTYHTEAFF. The CDR3 DNA follows: TGTGCCAGTAGTAGCGGGACTTACCACACTGAAGCTTTCTTT.

V gene TRBV6-5 combines with J gene TRBJ2-7; D ambiguous. The CDR3 runs to 14 residues. V dropped 5 bases and J dropped 0 bases, with 11 bases sitting between them. Germline values: CDR1 MNHEY, CDR2 SVGAGI. CDR3 sequence (DNA): TGTGCCAGCAGTCTTACACAAAGCTCCTACGAGCAGTACTTC. As protein: CASSLTQSSYEQYF.

J is TRBJ1-1 and V is TRBV5-6, with 7 positions matching TRBD1. J gave up 3 bases and V 3 bases, and 5 bases lay outside the gene matches. From germline, CDR1 is SGHDT and CDR2 YYEEEE. The CDR3 contains 14 residues. The CDR3 loop reads CASSYPGGDTEAFF. For the CDR3, the DNA is TGTGCCAGCAGCTACCCAGGGGGGGACACTGAAGCTTTCTTT.

This chain connects TRBV19 to TRBJ2-7, with 8 bases aligning to TRBD2. The V segment lost 6 bases and the J segment 1 base; nucleotides outside the gene matches: 11. The CDR3 has 16 residues. Germline V gene data show CDR1 as LNHDA and CDR2 as SQIVND (reference sequence). The CDR3 DNA follows: TGTGCCAGTAGAGACACTAGCGGCCCAAGGTCCTACGAGCAGTACTTC. Residues: CASRDTSGPRSYEQYF.

The chain couples TRBV29-1 to TRBJ1-2; no firm D call. The CDR3 totals 12 residues. The germline V gene encodes CDR1 SQVTM and CDR2 ANQGSEA. Trimming took off 4 bases at V and 8 bases at J, with 14 bases between the two ends. As DNA, the CDR3 is TGCAGCGTTGGGGAGAGGAATGTGGGCTACACCTTC. Its translation: CSVGERNVGYTF.